The 20 T cell receptor beta chains presented below share a single source sample, sequenced in a study of shared clonotypes between healthy human individuals. Libraries were prepared by immunoSEQ multiplex PCR; TCRdb keeps only in-frame clonotypes and omits some of them. The table shows about 980,000 clones, with less than 85% occurring only once. The material sequenced was memory CD4+ T cells sorted from blood. As to subset: CD45RA-negative fraction. These TCRs come from a man aged 18 to 30 in good health.

The rearrangement joins TRBV30 to TRBJ1-2; 7 bases agree with TRBD1. This CDR3 is built from 13 residues. J was trimmed by 2 bases and V by 8 bases; bases with no gene match: 8. The germline CDR1 and CDR2 sequences are GTSNPN and SVGIG (reference sequence). The CDR3 nucleotides are TGTGCCCAACGACAGGGTATGAACTATGGCTACACCTTC. It codes for CAQRQGMNYGYTF. Combining the CDR3 with reference TRBV30 and TRBJ1-2 gives the whole variable domain SQTIHQWPATLVQPVGSPLSLECTVEGTSNPNLYWYRQAAGRGLQLLFYSVGIGQISSEVPQNLSASRPQDRQFILSSKKLLLSDSGFYLCAQRQGMNYGYTFGSGTRLTVV.

In its sample, this clone was seen a few times. V and J are TRBV29-1 and TRBJ1-1; D is ambiguous. The CDR3 contains 11 residues. V gave up 0 bases and J gave up 3 bases, with 2 bases separating them. Germline CDR1 reads SQVTM; CDR2 reads ANQGSEA. CDR3 region: CSVEEHTEAFF. DNA for the CDR3: TGCAGCGTTGAAGAACACACTGAAGCTTTCTTT.

This clone showed up just once. The sample carries other DNA sequences with the same CDR3. This sequence joins TRBV5-1 and TRBJ1-6; no firm D call. CDR3 length: 14 residues. Trimming stripped 0 bases from V and 5 bases from J, with 6 bases between. In germline, CDR1 is SGHRS, CDR2 YFSETQ. The DNA for the CDR3 is TGCGCCAGCAGCTTGGAGCTGGATAATTCACCCCTCCACTTT. Translation gives CASSLELDNSPLHF.

V and J are TRBV7-2 and TRBJ2-2; TRBD1 might be the D (6 bases). The V and J ends lost 8 bases and 0 bases respectively, with 13 bases between them. The V gene's germline CDR1 is SGHTA and CDR2 FQGNSA. The CDR3 spans 15 residues. The DNA for the CDR3 is TGTGCCAGCGGGGGCGTATCTACGAACACCGGGGAGCTGTTTTTT. This translates into CASGGVSTNTGELFF.

About this clone: The sample has other DNA sequences that encode this CDR3 too. The chain has TRBV5-1 and TRBJ1-3; tentative D call: TRBD1 (6 bases). V shed 2 bases and J shed 0 bases, with 9 bases lying between them. This CDR3 spans 15 amino acids. Germline CDR1 and CDR2: SGHRS and YFSETQ. In nucleotides, the CDR3 is TGCGCCAGCAGCTTTACAGGGAGCTCTGGAAACACCATATATTTT. Translating it yields CASSFTGSSGNTIYF.

The chain employs TRBV6-1 and TRBJ2-1, with a weak D call TRBD2 (5 bases). Germline V gene sequence: CDR1 MNHNS, CDR2 SASEGT. The germline V and J ends were trimmed by 3 bases and 13 bases, with 13 bases remaining between them. The CDR3 has 12 amino acids. CDR3 region: CASSDIVGAQFF. CDR3 sequence (DNA): TGTGCCAGCAGTGACATCGTGGGAGCACAGTTCTTC.

The V gene is TRBV6-6, the J gene TRBJ1-6, with unresolved D. CDR1 and CDR2 (germline): MNHNY, SVGAGI (reference sequence). This CDR3 contains 12 residues. The ends were cut back, 7 bases at V and 12 bases at J, with 13 bases in the middle. The CDR3 coding sequence is TGTGCCAGCACCGAACACGGGGAACCCCTCCACTTT. Its protein is CASTEHGEPLHF.

A word on this clone: One junction end disagrees with the germline gene, perhaps due to a read error. This chain links TRBV10-1 with TRBJ2-1; 14 bases are a match to TRBD2. Germline CDR1 is WNHNN and CDR2 is SYGVQD (reference sequence). This CDR3 is built from 15 residues. The chain's CDR3 is CAISGLAGDYIEQFF. CDR3 DNA sequence: TGCGCCATCTCGGGACTAGCGGGAGATTACATTGAGCAGTTCTTC.

This chain uses TRBV2 with TRBJ2-1; the D gene could be TRBD1 or TRBD2 (6 bases each). Trimming took off 2 bases at V and 8 bases at J, with 16 bases between the two ends. Germline CDR1 SNHLY, CDR2 FYNNEI. The CDR3 consists of 15 residues. Written as DNA, the CDR3 is TGTGCCAGCAGTGAAAGATCTAGGGGGGCGGATGAGCAGTTCTTC. The encoded protein is CASSERSRGADEQFF.

The rearrangement joins TRBV6-1 to TRBJ1-5, with a weak D call TRBD1 (6 bases). The CDR3 contains 14 residues. Germline values: CDR1 MNHNS, CDR2 SASEGT. V was trimmed by 7 bases and J by 1 base, leaving 11 bases between them. CDR3 DNA: TGTGCCAGCACTGAGCAGGGGAGCAATCAGCCCCAGCATTTT. Its protein is CASTEQGSNQPQHF.

The chain has TRBV28 and TRBJ2-5; possible D gene TRBD2, 6 bases. CDR1 is MDHEN and CDR2 is SYDVKM in the germline V gene. The CDR3 consists of 17 residues. Trimming removed 5 bases from V and 3 bases from J, with 22 bases in between. The CDR3 DNA follows: TGTGCCAGCAGTCCATCCCTTCGCGGGACTGGCAAAGAGACCCAGTACTTC. It translates to CASSPSLRGTGKETQYF.

This clone was seen more than once but under ten times. This chain connects TRBV7-2 to TRBJ2-7, with D maybe TRBD1 (5 bases). Germline V gene sequence: CDR1 SGHTA, CDR2 FQGNSA. The V end lost 0 bases, the J end lost 4 bases, and 10 bases lay between the germline ends. This CDR3 contains 14 residues. The CDR3: CASSLAGQGYEQYF. The CDR3 DNA is TGTGCCAGCAGCTTAGCTGGACAAGGTTACGAGCAGTACTTC.

Remarks on this clone: Within the sample, other DNA sequences also encode this same CDR3. V usage is TRBV20-1 and J usage is TRBJ2-5; the D is unclear. Germline V gene data show CDR1 as DFQATT and CDR2 as SNEGSKA (reference sequence). The CDR3 is 11 residues long. V was trimmed by 6 bases and J by 5 bases, leaving 10 bases between them. In DNA, the CDR3 is TGCAGTGCCCCACTTGGGGAGACCCAGTACTTC. It yields the protein CSAPLGETQYF.

This chain uses TRBV7-9 with TRBJ1-2; TRBD1 agrees at 7 bases. Germline CDR1 reads SEHNR; CDR2 reads FQNEAQ (reference sequence). There are 15 residues in the CDR3. The ends lost 4 bases at V and 5 bases at J; junction bases unmatched: 10. For the CDR3, the DNA is TGTGCCAGCAGCTCCTATATCACGGGACAGTATGGCTACACCTTC. Amino acid sequence: CASSSYITGQYGYTF.

This clone has just a few counts. V gene TRBV19 combines with J gene TRBJ1-2; D not certain. The length of the CDR3 is 16 residues. CDR1 is LNHDA and CDR2 is SQIVND in the germline V gene (reference sequence). V was cut by 0 bases and J by 2 bases, with 13 bases left in between. Here the CDR3 reads CASSIDESRPNYGYTF. CDR3 DNA sequence: TGTGCCAGTAGTATAGATGAAAGTAGACCCAACTATGGCTACACCTTC. The full variable domain, in which reference TRBV19 and TRBJ1-2 provide the parts outside the CDR3, is DGGITQSPKYLFRKEGQNVTLSCEQNLNHDAMYWYRQDPGQGLRLIYYSQIVNDFQKGDIAEGYSVSREKKESFPLTVTSAQKNPTAFYLCASSIDESRPNYGYTFGSGTRLTVV.

The rearrangement joins TRBV10-3 to TRBJ1-1; 11 bases line up with TRBD1. Unmatched junction bases numbered 4, after V lost 6 bases and J lost 4 bases. In germline, CDR1 is ENHRY, CDR2 SYGVKD. The length of the CDR3 is 14 residues. CDR3 DNA: TGTGCCATCAGGCGGACAGGGGGCTCCACTGAAGCTTTCTTT. Its translation is CAIRRTGGSTEAFF.

The J gene is TRBJ1-2, the V gene TRBV5-4; D unclear. Germline V CDR1 and CDR2: SGHNT, YYREEE (reference sequence). The CDR3 spans 13 residues. Trimming shortened V by 6 bases and J by 4 bases, and 13 bases separated the two germline ends. CDR3 nucleotides: TGTGCCAGCACGGGAGACGGAACCTATGGCTACACCTTC. This translates into CASTGDGTYGYTF.

The CDR3 DNA sequence: TGCGCCAGCAAGACTAGCGTATTCGGCACCGGGGAGCTGTTTTTT. Its translation is CASKTSVFGTGELFF. The chain is built from TRBV5-1 and TRBJ2-2, with 8 bases lining up with TRBD2. Per germline, CDR1 SGHRS and CDR2 YFSETQ. V lost 6 bases, J lost 4 bases, and 8 bases stayed unmatched. The CDR3 spans 15 residues.

CDR3 DNA sequence: TGTGCCAGCAGTGGGGGGCAGACCAATAATTCACCCCTCCACTTT. This translates into CASSGGQTNNSPLHF. The chain employs TRBV25-1 and TRBJ1-6, with D tentatively TRBD1 (6 bases). Deletions cut 4 bases from V and 5 bases from J, with 12 bases between. CDR3 size: 15 residues. Germline V lookup: CDR1 MGHDK, CDR2 SYGVNS.

The V and J genes are TRBV9 and TRBJ2-7; D gene uncertain. The CDR3 consists of 15 residues. Germline V gives CDR1 SGDLS, CDR2 YYNGEE. The germline V and J ends were trimmed by 5 bases and 1 base, with 16 bases remaining between them. This chain's CDR3 is CASSSLPGTSYEQYF. CDR3 bases: TGTGCCAGCAGTTCCCTCCCGGGTACGTCCTACGAGCAGTACTTC.